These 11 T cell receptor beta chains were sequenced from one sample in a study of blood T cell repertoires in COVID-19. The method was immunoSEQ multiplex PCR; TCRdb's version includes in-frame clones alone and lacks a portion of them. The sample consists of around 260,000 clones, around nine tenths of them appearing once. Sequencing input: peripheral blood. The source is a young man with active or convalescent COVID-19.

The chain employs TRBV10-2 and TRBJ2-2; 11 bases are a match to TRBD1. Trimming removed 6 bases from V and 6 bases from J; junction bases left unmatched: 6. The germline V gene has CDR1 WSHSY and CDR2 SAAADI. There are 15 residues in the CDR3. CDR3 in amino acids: CASSQGQGVAGELFF. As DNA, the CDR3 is TGCGCCAGCAGCCAGGGACAGGGGGTAGCCGGGGAGCTGTTTTTT.

CDR3 region: CASSRTSGGDEQFF. The CDR3 DNA reads as TGTGCCAGCAGCCGGACTAGCGGGGGCGATGAGCAGTTCTTC. V gene TRBV25-1 combines with J gene TRBJ2-1; TRBD2 aligns across 13 bases. The CDR3 runs 14 residues. V was clipped by 6 bases and J by 8 bases; unmatched bases: 4. The germline CDR1 and CDR2 sequences are MGHDK and SYGVNS.

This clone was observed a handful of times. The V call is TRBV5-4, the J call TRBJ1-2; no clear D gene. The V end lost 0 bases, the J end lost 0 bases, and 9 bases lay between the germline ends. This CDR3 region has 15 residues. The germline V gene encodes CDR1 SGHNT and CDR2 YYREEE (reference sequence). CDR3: CASSLAGDANYGYTF. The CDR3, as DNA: TGTGCCAGCAGCTTGGCAGGTGATGCTAACTATGGCTACACCTTC.

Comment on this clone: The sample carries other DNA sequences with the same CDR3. CDR3 residues: CASSPGQMNTEAFF. As DNA, the CDR3 is TGCGCCAGCAGCCCCGGACAGATGAACACTGAAGCTTTCTTT. The chain is built from TRBV5-1 and TRBJ1-1, with D possibly matching TRBD1 (6 bases). The V gene lost 4 bases and the J gene lost 0 bases, with 10 bases spanning the gap. The CDR3 loop spans 14 amino acids. Germline CDR1 and CDR2: SGHRS and YFSETQ. Full variable domain (remainder filled in from reference TRBV5-1 and TRBJ1-1): KAGVTQTPRYLIKTRGQQVTLSCSPISGHRSVSWYQQTPGQGLQFLFEYFSETQRNKGNFPGRFSGRQFSNSRSEMNVSTLELGDSALYLCASSPGQMNTEAFFGQGTRLTVV.

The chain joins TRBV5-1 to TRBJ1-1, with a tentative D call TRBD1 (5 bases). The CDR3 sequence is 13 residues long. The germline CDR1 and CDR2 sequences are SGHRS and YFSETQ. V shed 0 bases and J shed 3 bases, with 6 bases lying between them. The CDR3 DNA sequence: TGCGCCAGCAGCTTGGCAGGGTACACTGAAGCTTTCTTT. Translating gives CASSLAGYTEAFF.

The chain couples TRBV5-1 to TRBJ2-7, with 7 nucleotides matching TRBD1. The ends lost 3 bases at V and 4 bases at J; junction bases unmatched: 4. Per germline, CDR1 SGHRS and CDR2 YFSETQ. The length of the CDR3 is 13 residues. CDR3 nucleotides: TGCGCCAGCAGCTGGGAACAGGGGTACGAGCAGTACTTC. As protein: CASSWEQGYEQYF.

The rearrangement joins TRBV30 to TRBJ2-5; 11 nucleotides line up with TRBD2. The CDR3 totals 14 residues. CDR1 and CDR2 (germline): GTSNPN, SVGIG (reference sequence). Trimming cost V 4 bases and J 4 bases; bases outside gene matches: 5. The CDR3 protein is CAWTPGLAAETQYF. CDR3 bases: TGTGCCTGGACACCGGGACTAGCGGCAGAGACCCAGTACTTC.

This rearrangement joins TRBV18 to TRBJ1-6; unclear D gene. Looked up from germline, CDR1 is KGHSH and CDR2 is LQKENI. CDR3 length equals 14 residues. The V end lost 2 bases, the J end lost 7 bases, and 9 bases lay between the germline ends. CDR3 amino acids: CASSPDGGNSPLHF. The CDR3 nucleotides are TGTGCCAGCTCACCAGACGGAGGAAATTCACCCCTCCACTTT.

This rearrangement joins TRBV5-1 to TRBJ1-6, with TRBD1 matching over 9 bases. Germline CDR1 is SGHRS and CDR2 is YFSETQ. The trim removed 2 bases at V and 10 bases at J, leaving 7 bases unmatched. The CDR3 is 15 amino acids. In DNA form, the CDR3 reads TGCGCCAGCAGCTTCGAGGGACAGGGTTTCTCACCCCTCCACTTT. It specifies CASSFEGQGFSPLHF.

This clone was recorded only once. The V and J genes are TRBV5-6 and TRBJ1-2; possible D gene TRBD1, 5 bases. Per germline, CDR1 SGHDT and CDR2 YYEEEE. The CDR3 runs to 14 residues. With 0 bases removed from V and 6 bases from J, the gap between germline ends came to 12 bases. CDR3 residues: CASSLVWQGDGYTF. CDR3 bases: TGTGCCAGCAGCTTGGTGTGGCAGGGCGATGGCTACACCTTC.

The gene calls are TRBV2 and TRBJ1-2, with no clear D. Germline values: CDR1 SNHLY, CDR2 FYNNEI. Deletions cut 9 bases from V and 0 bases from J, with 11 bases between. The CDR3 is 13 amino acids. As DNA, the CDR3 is TGTGCCAGTGGGGAGGCCGCTAACTATGGCTACACCTTC. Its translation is CASGEAANYGYTF.